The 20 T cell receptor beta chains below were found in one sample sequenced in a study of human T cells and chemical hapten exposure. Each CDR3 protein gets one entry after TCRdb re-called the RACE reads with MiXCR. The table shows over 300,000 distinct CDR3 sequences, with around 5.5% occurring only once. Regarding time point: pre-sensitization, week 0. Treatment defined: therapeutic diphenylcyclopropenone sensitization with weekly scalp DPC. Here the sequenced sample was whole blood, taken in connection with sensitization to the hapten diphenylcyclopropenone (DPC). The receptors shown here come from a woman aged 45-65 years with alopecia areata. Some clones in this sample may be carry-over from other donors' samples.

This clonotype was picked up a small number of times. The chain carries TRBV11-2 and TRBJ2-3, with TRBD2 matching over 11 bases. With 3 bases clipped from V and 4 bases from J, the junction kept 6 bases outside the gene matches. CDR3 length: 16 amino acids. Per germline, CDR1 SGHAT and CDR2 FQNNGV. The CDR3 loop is CASSFQTSGTADTQYF. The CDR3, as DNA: TGTGCCAGCAGCTTCCAGACTAGCGGGACCGCAGATACGCAGTATTTT.

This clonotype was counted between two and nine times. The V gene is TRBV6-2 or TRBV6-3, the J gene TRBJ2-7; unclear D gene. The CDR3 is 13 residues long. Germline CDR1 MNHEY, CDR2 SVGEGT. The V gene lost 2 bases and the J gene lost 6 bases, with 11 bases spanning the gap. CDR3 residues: CASSYPRLSEQYF. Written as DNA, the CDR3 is TGTGCCAGCAGTTACCCCCGACTCAGCGAGCAGTACTTC.

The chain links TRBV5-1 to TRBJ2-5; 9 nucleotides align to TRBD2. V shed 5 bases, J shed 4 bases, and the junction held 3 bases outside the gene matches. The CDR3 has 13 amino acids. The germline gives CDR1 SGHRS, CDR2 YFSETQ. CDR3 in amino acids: CASRLAGSETQYF. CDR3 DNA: TGCGCCAGCAGGCTAGCGGGGTCAGAGACCCAGTACTTC. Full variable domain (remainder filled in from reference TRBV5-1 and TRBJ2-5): KAGVTQTPRYLIKTRGQQVTLSCSPISGHRSVSWYQQTPGQGLQFLFEYFSETQRNKGNFPGRFSGRQFSNSRSEMNVSTLELGDSALYLCASRLAGSETQYFGPGTRLLVL.

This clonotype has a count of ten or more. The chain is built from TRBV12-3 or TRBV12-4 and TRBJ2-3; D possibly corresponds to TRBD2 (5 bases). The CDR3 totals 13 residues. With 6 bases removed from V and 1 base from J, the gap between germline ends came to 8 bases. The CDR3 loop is CASRFGGTDTQYF. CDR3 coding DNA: TGTGCCAGCAGATTCGGGGGCACAGATACGCAGTATTTT.

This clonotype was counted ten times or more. In DNA, the CDR3 is TGTGCCAGCAGTTACGGGGGGCCCACTGAAGCTTTCTTT. This sequence encodes CASSYGGPTEAFF. The chain joins TRBV6-2 or TRBV6-3 to TRBJ1-1, with D possibly being TRBD1 (6 bases). This CDR3 is built from 13 residues. Between the trimmed V and J ends, which lost 2 bases and 4 bases, there was a span of 8 bases. The germline V gene encodes CDR1 MNHEY and CDR2 SVGEGT.

For the CDR3, the DNA is TGTGCCAGCAGCGTCCAGGGACAGGCCCATTCACCCCTCCACTTT. Translated, it gives CASSVQGQAHSPLHF. This chain links TRBV6-5 with TRBJ1-6; TRBD1 matches at 8 bases. V gave up 6 bases and J gave up 8 bases; unmatched junction bases: 9. In germline, CDR1 is MNHEY, CDR2 SVGAGI. The CDR3 loop spans 15 amino acids.

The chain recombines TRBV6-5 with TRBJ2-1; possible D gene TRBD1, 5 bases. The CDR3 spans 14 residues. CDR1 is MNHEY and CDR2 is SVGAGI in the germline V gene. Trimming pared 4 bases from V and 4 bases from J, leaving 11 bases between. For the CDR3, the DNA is TGTGCCAGCAGTTTACAAGACAGATACAATGAGCAGTTCTTC. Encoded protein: CASSLQDRYNEQFF.

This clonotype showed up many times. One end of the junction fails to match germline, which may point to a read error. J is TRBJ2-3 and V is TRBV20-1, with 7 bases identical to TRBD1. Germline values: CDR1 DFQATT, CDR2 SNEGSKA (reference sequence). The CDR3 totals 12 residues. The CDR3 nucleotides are TGCAGCGCTAGAGCAGGGGGAGATACGCAGTATTTT. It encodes CSARAGGDTQYF.

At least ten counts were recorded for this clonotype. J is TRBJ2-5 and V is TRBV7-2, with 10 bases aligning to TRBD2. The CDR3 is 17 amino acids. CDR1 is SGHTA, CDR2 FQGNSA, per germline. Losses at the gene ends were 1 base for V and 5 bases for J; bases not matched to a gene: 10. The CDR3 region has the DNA TGTGCCAGCAGCTTAGGGGAAAGCGGGGGGGCCATTGAGACCCAGTACTTC. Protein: CASSLGESGGAIETQYF.

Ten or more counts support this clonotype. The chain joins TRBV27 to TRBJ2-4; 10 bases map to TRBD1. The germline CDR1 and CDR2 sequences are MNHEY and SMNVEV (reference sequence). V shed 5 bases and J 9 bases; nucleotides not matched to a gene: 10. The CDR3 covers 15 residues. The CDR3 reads CASSLTGTGVGIQYF. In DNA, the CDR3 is TGTGCCAGCAGTCTGACGGGGACAGGGGTGGGCATTCAGTACTTC.

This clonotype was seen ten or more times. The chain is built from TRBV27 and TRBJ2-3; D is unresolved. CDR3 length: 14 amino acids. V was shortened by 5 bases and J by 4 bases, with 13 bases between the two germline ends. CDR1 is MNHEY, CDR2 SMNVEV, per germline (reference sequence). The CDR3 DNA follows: TGTGCCAGCAGTCCCCGGATTGCAGCAGATACGCAGTATTTT. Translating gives CASSPRIAADTQYF.

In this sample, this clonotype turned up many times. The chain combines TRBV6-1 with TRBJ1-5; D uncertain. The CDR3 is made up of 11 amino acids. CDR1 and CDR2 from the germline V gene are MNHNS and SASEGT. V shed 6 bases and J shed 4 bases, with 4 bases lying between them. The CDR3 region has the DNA TGTGCCAGCAGGGAAAATCAGCCCCAGCATTTT. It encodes CASRENQPQHF.

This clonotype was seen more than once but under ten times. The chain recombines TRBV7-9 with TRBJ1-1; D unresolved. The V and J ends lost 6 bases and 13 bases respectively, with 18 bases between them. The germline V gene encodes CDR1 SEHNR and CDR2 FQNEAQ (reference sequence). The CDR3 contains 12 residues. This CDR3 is CASSRDTAGGFF. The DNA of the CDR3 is TGTGCCAGCAGTAGAGATACGGCGGGTGGTTTCTTT.

CDR3 residues: CASSPGTSGRVGLFF. The CDR3 region has the DNA TGCGCCAGCAGCCCAGGGACTAGCGGGAGAGTGGGGTTGTTTTTT. The chain links TRBV4-3 to TRBJ2-2; 14 nucleotides line up with TRBD2. The CDR3 has 15 residues. In germline, CDR1 is LGHNA, CDR2 YSLEER. V shed 4 bases and J 15 bases; nucleotides not matched to a gene: 10.

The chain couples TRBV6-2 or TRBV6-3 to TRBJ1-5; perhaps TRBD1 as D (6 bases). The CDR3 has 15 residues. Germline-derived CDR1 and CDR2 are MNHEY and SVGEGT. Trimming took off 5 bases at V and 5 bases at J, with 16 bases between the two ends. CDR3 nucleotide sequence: TGTGCCAGCAGTCCCGGGGGCCGGAGCTATCAGCCCCAGCATTTT. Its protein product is CASSPGGRSYQPQHF.

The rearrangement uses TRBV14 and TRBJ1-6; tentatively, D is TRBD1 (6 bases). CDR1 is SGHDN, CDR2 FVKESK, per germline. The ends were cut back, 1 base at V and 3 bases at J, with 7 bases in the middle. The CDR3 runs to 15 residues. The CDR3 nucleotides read TGTGCCAGCAGCCAAGCAGGGGTCTATAATTCACCCCTCCACTTT. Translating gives CASSQAGVYNSPLHF. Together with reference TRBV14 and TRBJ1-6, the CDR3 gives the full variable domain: EAGVTQFPSHSVIEKGQTVTLRCDPISGHDNLYWYRRVMGKEIKFLLHFVKESKQDESGMPNNRFLAERTGGTYSTLKVQPAELEDSGVYFCASSQAGVYNSPLHFGNGTRLTVT.

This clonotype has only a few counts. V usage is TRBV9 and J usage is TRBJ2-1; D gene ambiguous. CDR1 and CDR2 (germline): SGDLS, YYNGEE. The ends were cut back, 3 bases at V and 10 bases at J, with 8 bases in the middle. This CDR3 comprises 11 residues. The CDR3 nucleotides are TGTGCCAGCAGCGCTACGGCAGAGCAGTTCTTC. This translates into CASSATAEQFF.

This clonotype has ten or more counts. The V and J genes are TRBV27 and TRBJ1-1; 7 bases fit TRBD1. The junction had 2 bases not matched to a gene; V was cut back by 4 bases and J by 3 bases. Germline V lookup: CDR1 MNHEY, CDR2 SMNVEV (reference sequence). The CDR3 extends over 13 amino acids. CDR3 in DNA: TGTGCCAGCAGTTACAGGGGAGACACTGAAGCTTTCTTT. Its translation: CASSYRGDTEAFF.

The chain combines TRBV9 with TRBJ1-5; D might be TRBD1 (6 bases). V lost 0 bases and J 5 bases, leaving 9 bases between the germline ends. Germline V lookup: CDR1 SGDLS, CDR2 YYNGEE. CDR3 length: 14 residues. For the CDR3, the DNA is TGTGCCAGCAGCGTAGGAGGGGGAGATCAGCCCCAGCATTTT. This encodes CASSVGGGDQPQHF.

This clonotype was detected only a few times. The DNA for the CDR3 is TGTGCCAGCCAGGACAGTCCGCTCTCTGGAAACACCATATATTTT. Translated: CASQDSPLSGNTIYF. The chain combines TRBV6-2 or TRBV6-3 with TRBJ1-3, with TRBD1 as a possible D gene (6 bases). Trimming removed 8 bases at V and 0 bases at J, with 14 bases between. Germline V lookup: CDR1 MNHEY, CDR2 SVGEGT. The CDR3 runs to 15 residues.